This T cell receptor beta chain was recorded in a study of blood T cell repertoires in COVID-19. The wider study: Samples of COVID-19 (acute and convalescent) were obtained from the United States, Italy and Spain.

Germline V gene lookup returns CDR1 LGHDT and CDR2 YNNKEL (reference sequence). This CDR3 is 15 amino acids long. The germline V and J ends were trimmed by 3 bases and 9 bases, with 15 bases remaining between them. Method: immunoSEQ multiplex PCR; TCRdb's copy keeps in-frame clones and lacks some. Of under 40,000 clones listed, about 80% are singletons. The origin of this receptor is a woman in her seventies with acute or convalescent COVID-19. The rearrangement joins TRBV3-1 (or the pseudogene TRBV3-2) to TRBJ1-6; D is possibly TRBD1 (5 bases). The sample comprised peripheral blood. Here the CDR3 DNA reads TGTGCCAGCAGCCATGGGGGGGGTCTGGGTTCACCCCTCCACTTT. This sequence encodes CASSHGGGLGSPLHF.